The rows below give T cell receptor beta chains drawn from one sample of a study of radiotherapy plus CTLA-4 blockade in lung cancer. Sequencing was performed with immunoSEQ multiplex PCR; in TCRdb, only in-frame clones are kept and a portion is missing. The sample has over 70,000 clones, 75% to 90% seen once. Source: peripheral blood, taken from a patient treated with radiotherapy plus ipilimumab. These receptors came from a human donor with non-small cell lung cancer who had a partial response to radiotherapy plus ipilimumab. CDR3s include the opening cysteine and the closing phenylalanine or tryptophan. D genes are given only for firm matches. Size values are once, few and many counts, or a class for expanded clones, and some rows have none.

TRBV5-6	TRBJ1-4	few	-	11	CASSEGEKLFF	TGTGCCAGCAGCGAGGGTGAAAAACTGTTTTTT
TRBV6-5	TRBJ2-7	-	-	13	CASSPWAGYEQYF	TGTGCCAGCAGTCCCTGGGCTGGCTACGAGCAGTACTTC
TRBV7-6	TRBJ2-1	-	TRBD2	15	CASRRTSGSNNEQFF	TGTGCCAGCAGGCGGACTAGCGGGAGTAACAATGAGCAGTTCTTC
TRBV5-1	TRBJ2-2	-	TRBD1	16	CASSLIGGADTGELFF	TGCGCCAGCAGCTTGATAGGGGGCGCCGACACCGGGGAGCTGTTTTTT
TRBV7-2	TRBJ2-7	-	TRBD2	17	CASSLAGTSSLSYEQYF	TGTGCCAGCAGCTTAGCGGGGACTAGCAGCCTTTCCTACGAGCAGTACTTC
TRBV2	TRBJ2-1	-	-	16	CASRRREVSSYNEQFF	TGTGCCAGCAGGAGAAGGGAGGTTAGCTCCTACAATGAGCAGTTCTTC
TRBV15	TRBJ1-5	-	-	16	CATSSGPIGTIQPQHF	TGTGCCACCAGCAGCGGACCGATTGGGACAATTCAGCCCCAGCATTTT
TRBV19	TRBJ1-2	few	-	13	CASIQSFNYGYTF	TGTGCCAGTATTCAGTCCTTTAACTATGGCTACACCTTC
TRBV11-2	TRBJ1-1	-	-	12	CASSWGLAEAFF	TGTGCCAGCAGCTGGGGCCTCGCTGAAGCTTTCTTT
TRBV19	TRBJ2-2	once	TRBD1	14	CASRLGQFPGELFF	TGTGCCAGTAGGCTGGGACAGTTCCCCGGGGAGCTGTTTTTT
TRBV7-9	TRBJ2-1	-	-	15	CASSLVAGDYNEQFF	TGTGCCAGCAGCTTAGTTGCGGGCGACTACAATGAGCAGTTCTTC
TRBV10-3	TRBJ2-3	-	TRBD2	15	CAIRSLAGGPDTQYF	TGTGCCATCAGGTCGTTAGCGGGAGGCCCAGATACGCAGTATTTT
TRBV28	TRBJ2-3	-	-	16	CASQGAGALSTDTQYF	TGTGCCAGCCAGGGCGCGGGGGCGTTAAGCACAGATACGCAGTATTTT
TRBV18	TRBJ1-1	once	TRBD1	15	CASSPVDRANTEAFF	TGTGCCAGCTCACCCGTAGACAGGGCGAACACTGAAGCTTTCTTT
TRBV28	TRBJ1-2	-	-	14	CASSAPGHIYGYTF	TGTGCCAGCAGTGCCCCGGGACATATCTATGGCTACACCTTC
TRBV30	TRBJ1-2	-	TRBD1	17	CAWSVRTGPSPGRGYTF	TGTGCCTGGAGTGTGAGGACAGGGCCCTCCCCCGGGAGAGGCTACACCTTC
TRBV18	TRBJ1-2	-	TRBD1	16	CASSPQSPGTGSGYTF	TGTGCCAGCTCACCACAGTCTCCGGGGACAGGTTCTGGCTACACCTTC
TRBV9	TRBJ1-2	-	-	14	CASSVAWAAYGYTF	TGTGCCAGCAGCGTAGCTTGGGCAGCCTATGGCTACACCTTC
TRBV27	TRBJ1-5	-	TRBD1	14	CASSVRDRYQPQHF	TGTGCCAGCAGCGTCCGGGACAGATATCAGCCCCAGCATTTT
TRBV6-5	TRBJ1-5	-	-	14	CASRERGSNQPQHF	TGTGCCAGCAGAGAGAGGGGGAGCAATCAGCCCCAGCATTTT
TRBV6-6	TRBJ2-3	once	-	15	CASSYGVGGTDTQYF	TGTGCCAGCAGTTACGGAGTGGGGGGAACAGATACGCAGTATTTT
TRBV19	TRBJ2-2	-	TRBD2	19	CASSMEGLAGIRDTGELFF	TGTGCCAGTAGTATGGAGGGACTAGCGGGAATACGGGACACCGGGGAGCTGTTTTTT
TRBV19	TRBJ1-1	few	TRBD1	17	CASTPTTGRRGKTEAFF	TGTGCCAGTACCCCCACGACAGGGCGGAGGGGGAAGACTGAAGCTTTCTTT
TRBV19	TRBJ2-2	-	TRBD1	13	CASHRDRGGELFF	TGTGCCAGTCACCGGGACAGGGGAGGGGAGCTGTTTTTT
TRBV9	TRBJ2-3	-	TRBD2	17	CASSVTGLAGDPDTQYF	TGTGCCAGCAGCGTAACCGGACTAGCGGGAGACCCAGATACGCAGTATTTT
TRBV19	TRBJ2-1	-	TRBD2	14	CASRASGFYNEQFF	TGTGCCAGTAGGGCTAGCGGTTTTTACAATGAGCAGTTCTTC
TRBV14	TRBJ1-1	-	-	16	CASSQGSGGRSTEAFF	TGTGCCAGCAGCCAAGGGTCGGGGGGTAGGAGCACTGAAGCTTTCTTT
TRBV27	TRBJ2-1	once	-	15	CASSPSSGVGYEQFF	TGTGCCAGCAGTCCTAGCTCAGGGGTCGGCTATGAGCAGTTCTTC
TRBV6-4	TRBJ2-1	few	TRBD2	16	CASSAQTSGEYNEQFF	TGTGCCAGCAGTGCACAGACTAGCGGGGAATACAATGAGCAGTTCTTC
TRBV10-2	TRBJ1-2	-	TRBD1	14	CASSPSRGSYGYTF	TGCGCCAGCAGTCCATCCAGGGGGTCCTATGGCTACACCTTC
TRBV7-9	TRBJ2-1	few	-	15	CASSSQGISYNEQFF	TGTGCCAGCAGCTCCCAGGGTATCTCCTACAATGAGCAGTTCTTC
TRBV2	TRBJ1-5	-	TRBD1	15	CASSAGQGAMQPQHF	TGTGCCAGCAGTGCCGGACAGGGGGCAATGCAGCCCCAGCATTTT
TRBV6-4	TRBJ2-1	large	-	14	CASSDRGGAGEQFF	TGTGCCAGCAGTGACCGTGGGGGAGCGGGTGAGCAGTTCTTC
TRBV9	TRBJ1-2	-	TRBD1	14	CASSVGTEPYGYTF	TGTGCCAGCAGCGTCGGGACAGAACCCTATGGCTACACCTTC
TRBV6-1	TRBJ2-2	-	-	14	CASSEIQGTGELFF	TGTGCCAGCAGCGAAATACAGGGAACCGGGGAGCTGTTTTTT
TRBV28	TRBJ2-2	-	-	13	CASSFLVNGELFF	TGTGCCAGCAGTTTTCTAGTGAACGGGGAGCTGTTTTTT
TRBV7-3	TRBJ2-5	-	TRBD1	19	CASSSFPNRDRANQETQYF	TGTGCCAGCAGCTCTTTCCCTAATAGGGACAGGGCCAACCAAGAGACCCAGTACTTC
TRBV27	TRBJ2-1	-	TRBD2	15	CASREGRGNYNEQFF	TGTGCCAGCAGGGAGGGGAGGGGTAATTACAATGAGCAGTTCTTC
TRBV9	TRBJ2-5	-	-	16	CASSSGLRVAQETQYF	TGTGCCAGCAGCTCTGGACTCCGGGTCGCCCAAGAGACCCAGTACTTC
TRBV5-4	TRBJ2-6	-	-	18	CASSFPGLSSSGANVLTF	TGTGCCAGCAGCTTCCCGGGACTCTCTAGCTCTGGGGCCAACGTCCTGACTTTC
TRBV30	TRBJ1-2	-	-	14	CAWKTWRGGYGYTF	TGTGCCTGGAAGACCTGGAGGGGCGGCTATGGCTACACCTTC
TRBV27	TRBJ2-7	-	TRBD2	17	CASRPIYSGRHYYEQYF	TGTGCCAGCAGGCCTATCTATAGCGGGAGGCATTACTACGAGCAGTACTTC
TRBV6-6	TRBJ2-5	-	TRBD1	16	CASSTGTGGFSETQYF	TGTGCCAGCAGTACCGGGACAGGGGGTTTCTCAGAGACCCAGTACTTC
TRBV5-1	TRBJ2-5	-	-	15	CASSPDGRVEETQYF	TGCGCCAGCAGCCCCGACGGGAGAGTGGAAGAGACCCAGTACTTC
TRBV5-5	TRBJ1-1	-	-	12	CASIDSVGYAFF	TGTGCCAGCATCGACAGCGTTGGGTACGCTTTCTTT
TRBV18	TRBJ2-5	once	-	14	CASSPAAGRETQYF	TGTGCCAGCTCACCGGCGGCCGGCCGGGAGACCCAGTACTTC
TRBV6-1	TRBJ2-7	-	TRBD2	12	CASSGSGSAQYF	TGTGCCAGCAGTGGTAGCGGGAGTGCGCAGTACTTC
TRBV7-9	TRBJ2-1	-	TRBD2	16	CASSLAWRERGNEQFF	TGTGCCAGCAGCTTAGCGTGGCGGGAGAGGGGCAATGAGCAGTTCTTC
TRBV19	TRBJ2-1	-	TRBD2	15	CASSIGGRMGNEQFF	TGTGCCAGTAGTATCGGGGGGAGGATGGGCAATGAGCAGTTCTTC
TRBV7-2	TRBJ2-7	-	-	14	CASSLMHSSYEQYF	TGTGCCAGCAGCTTAATGCACAGCTCCTACGAGCAGTACTTC
TRBV5-5	TRBJ1-1	-	-	15	CASSLGDYGGIGAFF	TGTGCCAGCAGCTTGGGCGATTACGGAGGGATAGGAGCTTTCTTT